Shown below are 12 T cell receptor beta chains from a single sample sequenced in a study of T cell repertoires in cytomegalovirus infection. Each CDR3 protein gets one entry after TCRdb re-called the reads with MiXCR. The sample includes about 85,000 distinct CDR3 sequences, about half of them seen just once. The antigens of these receptors remain unknown. Source: CD8+ T cells from cultured PBMCs, taken from culture after CMV antigen stimulation. These receptors all come from a human donor in good health (CMV status not recorded). Some clones in this sample may be carry-over from other donors' samples.

The genes are TRBV6-6 and TRBJ2-7; D gene uncertain. CDR3 length equals 15 residues. V was shortened by 7 bases and J by 2 bases, with 18 bases between the two germline ends. Germline CDR1 and CDR2: MNHNY and SVGAGI (reference sequence). In nucleotides, the CDR3 is TGTGCCAGCACTGGCTCGAAGACGATACCCTACGAGCAGTACTTC. Protein product: CASTGSKTIPYEQYF.

This chain uses TRBV5-1 with TRBJ1-1, with D maybe TRBD1 (6 bases). The ends were cut back, 4 bases at V and 5 bases at J, with 12 bases in the middle. CDR1 and CDR2 from the germline V gene are SGHRS and YFSETQ. The CDR3 extends over 13 amino acids. CDR3 nucleotide sequence: TGCGCCAGCAGCGCAATGGACAGTACTGAAGCTTTCTTT. Amino acids: CASSAMDSTEAFF. Complete variable domain (other parts from reference TRBV5-1 and TRBJ1-1): KAGVTQTPRYLIKTRGQQVTLSCSPISGHRSVSWYQQTPGQGLQFLFEYFSETQRNKGNFPGRFSGRQFSNSRSEMNVSTLELGDSALYLCASSAMDSTEAFFGQGTRLTVV.

This clonotype was observed a handful of times. This chain uses TRBV12-3 or TRBV12-4 with TRBJ2-2; TRBD1 aligns across 7 bases. The CDR3 runs 15 residues. V shed 7 bases and J 7 bases; nucleotides not matched to a gene: 12. CDR3 residues: CASIKGHRGLGELFF. DNA for the CDR3: TGTGCCAGCATCAAAGGCCACAGGGGCCTCGGGGAGCTGTTTTTT.

This clonotype has just a few counts. This rearrangement joins TRBV24-1 to TRBJ2-1; 7 bases map to TRBD2. V shed 3 bases, J shed 3 bases, and the junction held 10 bases outside the gene matches. The germline V gene encodes CDR1 KGHDR and CDR2 SFDVKD. The CDR3 runs to 17 residues. DNA for the CDR3: TGTGCCACCAGTGATCCAACTAGCGACCCTCACTACAATGAGCAGTTCTTC. It is translated as CATSDPTSDPHYNEQFF.

This chain joins TRBV27 and TRBJ2-1; D possibly corresponds to TRBD2 (6 bases). This CDR3 is built from 14 residues. V gave up 3 bases and J gave up 2 bases, with 8 bases separating them. Germline loops: CDR1 MNHEY, CDR2 SMNVEV (reference sequence). The CDR3 sequence: CASSFRGTYNEQFF. The CDR3 DNA sequence: TGTGCCAGCAGTTTCCGGGGGACCTACAATGAGCAGTTCTTC.

V gene TRBV5-1 combines with J gene TRBJ2-7, with a tentative D call TRBD1 (5 bases). The germline V gene has CDR1 SGHRS and CDR2 YFSETQ. The CDR3 runs 15 residues. The V gene lost 1 base and the J gene lost 6 bases, with 17 bases spanning the gap. CDR3 sequence (DNA): TGCGCCAGCAGCTTGTCCGCCACGACCAGGGTCGAGCAGTACTTC. As protein: CASSLSATTRVEQYF.

The genes are TRBV7-9 and TRBJ2-7; 7 nucleotides match TRBD2. CDR3 size: 14 residues. Looked up from germline, CDR1 is SEHNR and CDR2 is FQNEAQ (reference sequence). V was clipped by 4 bases and J by 2 bases; unmatched bases: 5. The CDR3 DNA sequence: TGTGCCAGCAGCTCCGGGGGGATAGCCTACGAGCAGTACTTC. This encodes CASSSGGIAYEQYF. Supplemented by reference TRBV7-9 and TRBJ2-7, the full variable domain reads DTGVSQNPRHKITKRGQNVTFRCDPISEHNRLYWYRQTLGQGPEFLTYFQNEAQLEKSRLLSDRFSAERPKGSFSTLEIQRTEQGDSAMYLCASSSGGIAYEQYFGPGTRLTVT.

The chain is built from TRBV4-1 and TRBJ2-7, with D perhaps TRBD2 (6 bases). Germline assignment: CDR1 MGHRA and CDR2 YSYEKL. This CDR3 has 16 amino acids. Trimming pared 0 bases from V and 7 bases from J, leaving 19 bases between. The CDR3 nucleotides are TGCGCCAGCAGCCAAGATTTGGGGACTGGGGGTGGGGAGCAGTACTTC. This sequence encodes CASSQDLGTGGGEQYF.

There are a few counts of this clonotype. The genes are TRBV7-3 and TRBJ2-3; 9 nucleotides match TRBD2. This CDR3 comprises 17 residues. Germline trimming cut 2 bases from V and 6 bases from J; bases unmatched to any gene: 12. The germline CDR1 and CDR2 sequences are SGHTA and FQGTGA. The CDR3 DNA reads as TGTGCCAGCAGCTTATCCGTCGTAGCGGGGGCCCCCGATACGCAGTATTTT. Protein: CASSLSVVAGAPDTQYF.

The sample holds a few counts of this clonotype. The chain carries TRBV7-8 and TRBJ2-7; 12 positions agree with TRBD2. This CDR3 is 15 amino acids long. The germline V gene has CDR1 SGHVS and CDR2 FQNEAQ. V dropped 8 bases and J dropped 0; count of bases not matched to a gene: 5. The DNA of the CDR3 is TGTGCCAGCTTCAGACTAGCGGGGGCCTCCTACGAGCAGTACTTC. It encodes CASFRLAGASYEQYF.

This chain uses TRBV6-6 with TRBJ2-5; D unclear. The V gene lost 6 bases and the J gene lost 6 bases, with 8 bases spanning the gap. The CDR3 loop spans 11 amino acids. Germline CDR1 is MNHNY and CDR2 is SVGAGI (reference sequence). The CDR3 sequence: CASRDPKTQYF. In DNA, the CDR3 is TGTGCCAGCAGAGACCCCAAGACCCAGTACTTC.

The rearrangement links TRBV7-2 to TRBJ2-1; the match to TRBD2 covers 13 bases. Germline loops: CDR1 SGHTA, CDR2 FQGNSA. The CDR3 loop spans 14 amino acids. Germline trimming cut 7 bases from V and 5 bases from J; bases unmatched to any gene: 2. The DNA for the CDR3 is TGTGCCAGCATCGGACTAGCGGGAGACAATGAGCAGTTCTTC. Its translation is CASIGLAGDNEQFF.